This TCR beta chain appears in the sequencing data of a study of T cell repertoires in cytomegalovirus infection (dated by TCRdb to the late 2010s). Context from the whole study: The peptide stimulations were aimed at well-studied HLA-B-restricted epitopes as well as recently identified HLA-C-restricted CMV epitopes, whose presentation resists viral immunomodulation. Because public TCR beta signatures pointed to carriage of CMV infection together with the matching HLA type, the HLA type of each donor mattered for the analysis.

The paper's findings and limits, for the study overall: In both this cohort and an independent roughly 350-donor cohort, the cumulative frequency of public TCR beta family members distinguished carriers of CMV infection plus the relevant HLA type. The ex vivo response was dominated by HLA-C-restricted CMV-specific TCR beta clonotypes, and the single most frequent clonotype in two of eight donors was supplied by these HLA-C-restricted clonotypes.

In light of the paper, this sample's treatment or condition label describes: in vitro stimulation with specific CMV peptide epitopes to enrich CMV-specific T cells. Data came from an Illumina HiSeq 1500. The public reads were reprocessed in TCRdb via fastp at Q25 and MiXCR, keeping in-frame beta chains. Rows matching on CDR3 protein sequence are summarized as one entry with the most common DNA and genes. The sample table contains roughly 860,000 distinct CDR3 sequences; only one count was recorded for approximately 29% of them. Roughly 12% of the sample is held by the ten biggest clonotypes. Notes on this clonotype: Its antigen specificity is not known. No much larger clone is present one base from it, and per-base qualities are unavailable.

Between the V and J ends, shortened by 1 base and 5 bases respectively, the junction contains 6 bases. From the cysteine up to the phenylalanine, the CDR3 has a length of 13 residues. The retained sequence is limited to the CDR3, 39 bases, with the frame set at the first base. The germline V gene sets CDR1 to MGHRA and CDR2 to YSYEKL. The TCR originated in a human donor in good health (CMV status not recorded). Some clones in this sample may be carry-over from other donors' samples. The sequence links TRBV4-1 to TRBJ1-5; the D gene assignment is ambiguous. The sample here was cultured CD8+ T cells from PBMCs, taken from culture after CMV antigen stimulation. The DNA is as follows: TGCGCCAGCAGCCAAGCAAGAGATCAGCCCCAGCATTTT. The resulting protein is CASSQARDQPQHF.